Listed here is a single T cell receptor (beta chain). Seattle enrolled patients during active infection and tracked them longitudinally. The sample originates from a study of blood T cell repertoires in COVID-19. Overall study context: Spain, Italy and the United States supplied samples that represented acute and convalescent COVID-19.

This CDR3 region has 16 residues. The V gene end was trimmed by 4 bases and the J gene end by 0 bases; junction bases not matched to a gene: 6. Germline V gene lookup returns CDR1 LNHDA and CDR2 SQIVND (reference sequence). Measured with immunoSEQ multiplex PCR; TCRdb has only the in-frame clones, and not every one. Counted here are about 150,000 clones, roughly four fifths occurring once; the ten biggest clones make up 12%. The specimen sequenced was peripheral blood. The origin of this receptor is a woman between 55 and 75 years old with COVID-19, enrolled during active disease. The chain carries TRBV19 and TRBJ1-5, with 7 positions matching TRBD1. The CDR3 DNA reads as TGTGCCAGTAGTAATCGACAGGGCAATAGCAATCAGCCCCAGCATTTT. Translated: CASSNRQGNSNQPQHF.